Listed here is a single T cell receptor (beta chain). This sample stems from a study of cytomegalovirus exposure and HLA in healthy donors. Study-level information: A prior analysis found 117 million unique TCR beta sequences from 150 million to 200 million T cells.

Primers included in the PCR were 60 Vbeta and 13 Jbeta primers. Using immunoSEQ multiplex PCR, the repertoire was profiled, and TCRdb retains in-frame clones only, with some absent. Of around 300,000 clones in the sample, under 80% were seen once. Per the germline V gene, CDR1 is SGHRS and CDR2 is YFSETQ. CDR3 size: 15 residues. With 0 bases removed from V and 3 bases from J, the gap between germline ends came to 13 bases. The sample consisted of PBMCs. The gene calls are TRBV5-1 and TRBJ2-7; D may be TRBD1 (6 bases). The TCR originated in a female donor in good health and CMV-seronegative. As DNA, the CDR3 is TGCGCCAGCAGCTTGGATCAGGGGTCAATCTACGAGCAGTACTTC. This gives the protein CASSLDQGSIYEQYF.